These 9 T cell receptor beta chains came from one sample sequenced in a study of cytomegalovirus exposure and HLA in healthy donors. The PCR made use of 60 Vbeta and 13 Jbeta primers. Assay used: immunoSEQ multiplex PCR; TCRdb lists only in-frame clones, some missing. The listing records about 140,000 clones. The sequencing input was PBMCs. The receptor source for this set is a young woman in good health and CMV-seronegative.

The chain carries TRBV2 and TRBJ2-1, with 11 bases matching TRBD2. V dropped 4 bases and J dropped 10; count of bases not matched to a gene: 24. CDR3 length equals 20 residues. CDR1 and CDR2 (germline): SNHLY, FYNNEI. This CDR3 reads CASSVSGTSGNFGGGLEQFF. As DNA, the CDR3 is TGTGCCAGCAGTGTGTCCGGGACTAGCGGCAATTTTGGGGGTGGTCTAGAGCAGTTCTTC.

With respect to this clone: This sample also contains other DNA sequences that code for the same CDR3. The chain joins TRBV5-5 to TRBJ2-5; D might be TRBD1 (5 bases). V was clipped by 4 bases and J by 2 bases, with 12 bases between them. CDR1 SGHKS and CDR2 YYEKEE come from the germline V gene (reference sequence). This CDR3 contains 14 residues. CDR3 coding DNA: TGTGCCAGCAGCACTTTGACAGCACAAGAGACCCAGTACTTC. Translating it yields CASSTLTAQETQYF.

The V call is TRBV12-5, the J call TRBJ2-2, with 14 bases fitting TRBD2. This CDR3 region has 16 residues. With V trimmed by 7 bases and J by 6 bases, 7 bases remained unmatched. CDR1 LGHNT and CDR2 FRNRAP come from the germline V gene. This CDR3 reads CASDHEGLAGAGELFF. The DNA of the CDR3 is TGTGCTAGTGATCATGAGGGACTAGCGGGAGCCGGGGAGCTGTTTTTT.

The chain carries TRBV7-9 and TRBJ2-3, with 11 bases lining up with TRBD2. CDR1 is SEHNR, CDR2 FQNEAQ, per germline (reference sequence). The CDR3 spans 18 residues. The ends lost 3 bases at V and 4 bases at J; junction bases unmatched: 12. CDR3 in DNA: TGTGCCAGCAGCTTGAGATCTCTTAGCGGGAGGGCCGCAGATACGCAGTATTTT. This codes for CASSLRSLSGRAADTQYF.

This chain joins TRBV5-1 and TRBJ1-1, with D unclear. The CDR3 consists of 15 residues. Trimming removed 1 base from V and 0 bases from J, with 10 bases in between. Germline V gene lookup returns CDR1 SGHRS and CDR2 YFSETQ. CDR3 bases: TGCGCCAGCAGCTTGACCGTGGCTCTGAACACTGAAGCTTTCTTT. As protein: CASSLTVALNTEAFF.

The gene calls are TRBV7-9 and TRBJ2-5; D is unresolved. The germline V and J ends were trimmed by 4 bases and 4 bases, with 10 bases remaining between them. The germline gives CDR1 SEHNR, CDR2 FQNEAQ (reference sequence). The CDR3 length is 13 residues. CDR3 residues: CASSSWNRETQYF. DNA for the CDR3: TGTGCCAGCAGCTCTTGGAACAGAGAGACCCAGTACTTC. The variable domain in full, with the rest retrieved from reference TRBV7-9 and TRBJ2-5, is DTGVSQNPRHKITKRGQNVTFRCDPISEHNRLYWYRQTLGQGPEFLTYFQNEAQLEKSRLLSDRFSAERPKGSFSTLEIQRTEQGDSAMYLCASSSWNRETQYFGPGTRLLVL.

The rearrangement links TRBV5-5 to TRBJ2-5; 10 bases agree with TRBD2. CDR1 is SGHKS, CDR2 YYEKEE, per germline (reference sequence). J gave up 1 base and V 1 base, and 1 base lay outside the gene matches. The CDR3 loop spans 15 amino acids. The chain's CDR3 is CASSLTSGIQETQYF. The CDR3 DNA follows: TGTGCCAGCAGCTTGACTAGCGGGATCCAAGAGACCCAGTACTTC.

This rearrangement joins TRBV11-3 to TRBJ2-2; maybe TRBD2 (5 bases). V gave up 2 bases and J gave up 0 bases, with 10 bases separating them. CDR3 size: 16 residues. Germline V gene data show CDR1 as SGHNT and CDR2 as YENEEA. In DNA form, the CDR3 reads TGTGCCAGCAGCTTAAGTGGGAGCCCGAACACCGGGGAGCTGTTTTTT. Protein: CASSLSGSPNTGELFF.

Written as DNA, the CDR3 is TGTGCCAGCAGCTCCGGGACTAGCGTAGTGGTAGATACGCAGTATTTT. The encoded protein is CASSSGTSVVVDTQYF. The chain recombines TRBV6-6 with TRBJ2-3, with 10 bases identical to TRBD2. Looked up from germline, CDR1 is MNHNY and CDR2 is SVGAGI (reference sequence). The CDR3 extends over 16 amino acids. The V gene end was trimmed by 6 bases and the J gene end by 5 bases; junction bases not matched to a gene: 11.